This is a list of T cell receptor beta chains from one sample in a study of T cell responses to AZD1222 COVID-19 vaccine. TCRdb's copy holds only in-frame clones and misses some; the assay was immunoSEQ multiplex PCR. The table lists about 150,000 clones, about nine tenths of them singletons. Sequenced material: peripheral blood, taken on day 0 of AZD1222 vaccination. The source of these receptors is an adult in good health. CDR3s include the opening cysteine and the closing phenylalanine or tryptophan. The order of the fields is J gene, clone size, V gene, CDR3 protein. Size tells how often a clone was seen (once, few, many) or the class of an expanded clone, and some rows leave it out.

>TRBJ2-5|.|TRBV13
CASSVRDNQETQYF
>TRBJ2-7|.|TRBV27
CASSFEGRLGEQYF
>TRBJ1-4|.|TRBV15
CATSTQGVVKLFF
>TRBJ1-5|.|TRBV20-1
CSASSKGTSTPSSNQPQHF
>TRBJ2-7|.|TRBV4-2
CASSQESSGNYEQYF
>TRBJ2-3|once|TRBV6-2/TRBV6-3
CASSTGTSNTQYF
>TRBJ1-5|.|TRBV18
CASSPPGTGSSNQPQHF
>TRBJ1-6|.|TRBV3-1/TRBV3-2
CASSQGRDRDNSPLHF
>TRBJ2-3|once|TRBV24-1
CATSDPTSGSSRDTQYF
>TRBJ1-1|.|TRBV7-3
CASSSAGNTEAFF
>TRBJ1-5|.|TRBV15
CATSRGQSSNQPQHF
>TRBJ2-5|.|TRBV7-9
CASSKTGVQETQYF
>TRBJ1-2|once|TRBV4-3
CASSQDFGLNYGYTF
>TRBJ2-5|.|TRBV5-1
CASRTGQGAWETQYF
>TRBJ2-1|.|TRBV13
CASSPRGFDNEQFF
>TRBJ1-3|.|TRBV28
CASSFSGNTIYF
>TRBJ1-1|.|TRBV28
CATLRDGKNTEAFF
>TRBJ1-1|.|TRBV28
CASSFKVGDTMNTEAFF
>TRBJ2-1|.|TRBV19
CASSISGQSSYNEQFF
>TRBJ2-1|.|TRBV15
CATSRDEDYPNNEQFF
>TRBJ1-5|.|TRBV30
CALSGQGMNNQPQHF
>TRBJ2-7|.|TRBV5-1
CASSLTWGYEQYF
>TRBJ1-5|.|TRBV18
CASSPTGVFSNGGQPQHF
>TRBJ2-2|.|TRBV15
CATSREFGAGELFF
>TRBJ2-1|.|TRBV30
CAWSPYTDNEQFF
>TRBJ1-1|.|TRBV19
CASSVDSATEAFF
>TRBJ1-5|once|TRBV6-2/TRBV6-3
CASSPVPDASNQPQHF
>TRBJ1-3|.|TRBV28
CASSSQGLGGNTIYF
>TRBJ2-5|.|TRBV2
CASSRITETQYF
>TRBJ2-4|.|TRBV19
CASSISNWDIQYF
>TRBJ1-1|.|TRBV15
CATSREFGFNTEAFF
>TRBJ2-7|.|TRBV10-3
CAISGGQGASYEQYF
>TRBJ2-3|.|TRBV28
CASSSYPWGRGDTQYF
>TRBJ2-5|.|TRBV28
CASSLESPRVVTQYF
>TRBJ2-3|.|TRBV6-2/TRBV6-3
CASSPTSGSTDTQYF
>TRBJ2-7|.|TRBV27
CASSFSGTGTYEQYF
>TRBJ1-2|once|TRBV5-5
CASSSAVLGNYGYTF
>TRBJ2-5|.|TRBV24-1
CATSERASGVRQETQYF
>TRBJ2-1|.|TRBV6-6
CASSQTENNEQFF
>TRBJ1-2|.|TRBV28
CASNTPDGRARGYTF
>TRBJ2-2|.|TRBV6-6
CASSYSTGGELELFF
>TRBJ1-6|.|TRBV2
CASSGLGAGSPLHF